These 23 T cell receptor beta chains were all obtained from the same sample, sequenced in a study of control samples from healthy donors and cancer patients. Generated by immunoSEQ multiplex PCR, the TCRdb table keeps only in-frame clones and is missing some. The data show tens of thousands of clones, approximately 83% seen once. Material: blood. Every receptor here comes from a man in his sixties in good health.

The chain couples TRBV4-1 to TRBJ2-1, with 8 bases lining up with TRBD2. J gave up 6 bases and V 1 base, and 11 bases lay outside the gene matches. Germline V gives CDR1 MGHRA, CDR2 YSYEKL. The CDR3 consists of 17 residues. CDR3 in amino acids: CASSQGREVAGPNEQFF. CDR3 coding DNA: TGCGCCAGCAGCCAAGGGCGGGAAGTAGCGGGACCCAATGAGCAGTTCTTC.

The rearrangement uses TRBV25-1 and TRBJ1-1, with 7 bases fitting TRBD1. The CDR3 totals 12 residues. The germline V gene encodes CDR1 MGHDK and CDR2 SYGVNS. The trim removed 6 bases at V and 6 bases at J, leaving 4 bases unmatched. In DNA, the CDR3 is TGTGCCAGCAGGGCCGGGACAGCTGAAGCTTTCTTT. Protein: CASRAGTAEAFF.

The chain has TRBV20-1 and TRBJ2-1; D possibly corresponds to TRBD1 (6 bases). The CDR3 is 15 residues long. In germline, CDR1 is DFQATT, CDR2 SNEGSKA (reference sequence). V dropped 3 bases and J dropped 9 bases, with 21 bases sitting between them. CDR3 loop: CSASQPGQVMGEQFF. The CDR3 nucleotides read TGCAGTGCTAGTCAACCGGGACAAGTTATGGGTGAGCAGTTCTTC.

The CDR3 DNA follows: TGTGCCAGCGGTAGGGGAGGCCCAGATACGCAGTATTTT. Its protein product is CASGRGGPDTQYF. This rearrangement joins TRBV19 to TRBJ2-3, with D possibly being TRBD2 (6 bases). The germline gives CDR1 LNHDA, CDR2 SQIVND (reference sequence). The CDR3 has 13 amino acids. Trimming took 9 bases from V and 4 from J, leaving 14 bases between them.

The chain has TRBV4-1 and TRBJ1-5; D not resolved. Germline lookup yields CDR1 MGHRA and CDR2 YSYEKL. The CDR3 is 14 amino acids. Trimming took off 0 bases at V and 7 bases at J, with 10 bases between the two ends. The CDR3 here is CASSQELVGQPQHF. CDR3 sequence (DNA): TGCGCCAGCAGCCAAGAATTGGTTGGACAGCCCCAGCATTTT.

This chain links TRBV9 with TRBJ2-2, with 9 bases lining up with TRBD1. The germline gives CDR1 SGDLS, CDR2 YYNGEE. V was clipped by 0 bases and J by 4 bases; unmatched bases: 4. The CDR3 extends over 16 amino acids. The CDR3 region has the DNA TGTGCCAGCAGCGTAGGAGGGACAGGGCCCACCGGGGAGCTGTTTTTT. This gives the protein CASSVGGTGPTGELFF.

The chain recombines TRBV23-1 with TRBJ2-7; the D call may be TRBD1 or TRBD2 (5 bases each). TRBV23-1 belongs to the ORF category, with a function that is uncertain. This CDR3 has 16 amino acids. Between the trimmed V and J ends, which lost 9 bases and 3 bases, there was a span of 24 bases. The CDR3 region is CARKYRGEQNRYEQYF. The CDR3 DNA reads TGCGCCAGGAAATACCGGGGCGAACAAAATCGCTACGAGCAGTACTTC.

This chain uses TRBV6-2 or TRBV6-3 with TRBJ2-6, with TRBD2 as a possible D gene (5 bases). The ends were cut back, 0 bases at V and 0 bases at J, with 9 bases in the middle. CDR3 length: 17 amino acids. Germline CDR1 and CDR2: MNHEY and SVGEGT. Written as DNA, the CDR3 is TGTGCCAGCAGTTACTCGGACTTTCCCTCTGGGGCCAACGTCCTGACTTTC. Its translation is CASSYSDFPSGANVLTF.

The chain recombines TRBV2 with TRBJ2-2; 9 positions agree with TRBD2. Unmatched junction bases numbered 7, after V lost 9 bases and J lost 8 bases. The V gene's germline CDR1 is SNHLY and CDR2 FYNNEI. This CDR3 is built from 13 residues. The CDR3 region has the DNA TGTGCCAGTCTGCGGGAGGGCCTAGGGGAGCTGTTTTTT. Protein sequence: CASLREGLGELFF.

V usage is TRBV6-5 and J usage is TRBJ1-6, with 8 bases lining up with TRBD1. Germline CDR1 and CDR2: MNHEY and SVGAGI. This CDR3 is 14 amino acids long. V gave up 5 bases and J gave up 8 bases; unmatched junction bases: 5. The CDR3 DNA reads TGTGCCAGCAGTCGAGGACAGGGTCATTCACCCCTCCACTTT. Translation: CASSRGQGHSPLHF.

The rearrangement joins TRBV6-5 to TRBJ2-7; D not certain. Germline CDR1 is MNHEY and CDR2 is SVGAGI. The V end lost 4 bases, the J end lost 2 bases, and 12 bases lay between the germline ends. The CDR3 has 14 residues. The CDR3 bases are TGTGCCAGCAGTTTGGACCCCTTCACCTACGAGCAGTACTTC. As protein: CASSLDPFTYEQYF.

The chain is built from TRBV3-1 (or the pseudogene TRBV3-2) and TRBJ2-2; 7 nucleotides agree with TRBD2. Germline assignment: CDR1 LGHDT and CDR2 YNNKEL (reference sequence). The CDR3 runs 17 residues. The junction had 8 bases not matched to a gene; V was cut back by 4 bases and J by 0 bases. Here the CDR3 DNA reads TGTGCCAGCAGCCTGATGACTAGCATAGCGAACACCGGGGAGCTGTTTTTT. It translates to CASSLMTSIANTGELFF.

This clone showed up just a few times. The V call is TRBV19, the J call TRBJ1-5; TRBD1 matches at 9 bases. The CDR3 runs 16 residues. V trimming: 5 bases; J trimming: 0 bases; junction bases outside the gene matches: 5. Looked up from germline, CDR1 is LNHDA and CDR2 is SQIVND (reference sequence). The CDR3 sequence is CASSSDRGNSNQPQHF. The CDR3 region has the DNA TGTGCCAGTAGTTCGGACAGGGGAAATAGCAATCAGCCCCAGCATTTT.

This clone has ten or more counts. The chain recombines TRBV11-2 with TRBJ1-1; 7 nucleotides align to TRBD1. Looked up from germline, CDR1 is SGHAT and CDR2 is FQNNGV. V shed 7 bases, J shed 4 bases, and the junction held 9 bases outside the gene matches. The CDR3 runs to 14 residues. The CDR3 loop reads CASTQGGRGTEAFF. The CDR3 DNA sequence: TGTGCCAGCACCCAAGGGGGCAGGGGCACTGAAGCTTTCTTT.

The chain recombines TRBV19 with TRBJ1-1, with 9 bases aligning to TRBD1. Unmatched junction bases numbered 4, after V lost 4 bases and J lost 4 bases. The CDR3 spans 14 residues. Per germline, CDR1 LNHDA and CDR2 SQIVND (reference sequence). CDR3 region: CASSNGQGSTEAFF. CDR3 DNA sequence: TGTGCCAGTAGTAACGGACAGGGGAGCACTGAAGCTTTCTTT.

The chain is built from TRBV6-5 and TRBJ2-1; D could derive from TRBD1 or TRBD2 (6 bases each). V was cut by 6 bases and J by 15 bases, with 21 bases left in between. The CDR3 spans 13 residues. Germline V gives CDR1 MNHEY, CDR2 SVGAGI. The CDR3: CASRINRDTGGFF. The CDR3 DNA reads as TGTGCCAGCAGAATAAACAGGGACACCGGGGGGTTCTTC.

This rearrangement joins TRBV28 to TRBJ1-4, with D uncertain. V lost 2 bases to trimming and J lost 3 bases, with 13 bases between them. Germline CDR1 MDHEN, CDR2 SYDVKM. The CDR3 spans 16 residues. The CDR3 is CASSLSAGGSNEKLFF. CDR3 nucleotide sequence: TGTGCCAGCAGTTTAAGCGCAGGCGGTTCTAATGAAAAACTGTTTTTT.

This clone occurred once. The V and J genes are TRBV7-9 and TRBJ2-3; 11 bases match TRBD2. Germline CDR1 is SEHNR and CDR2 is FQNEAQ (reference sequence). The CDR3 contains 14 residues. V lost 6 bases, J lost 5 bases, and 4 bases stayed unmatched. CDR3: CASRPGLAGDTQYF. The DNA for the CDR3 is TGTGCCAGCAGACCCGGACTAGCGGGAGATACGCAGTATTTT.

The chain carries TRBV7-2 and TRBJ2-5, with 8 bases that match TRBD2. Germline V gene data show CDR1 as SGHTA and CDR2 as FQGNSA. This CDR3 has 15 residues. Trimming at V came to 6 bases and at J to 5 bases, leaving 11 bases not matched to a gene. For the CDR3, the DNA is TGTGCCAGCAGTCCCCAGCGGGGGCGGGGGGAGACCCAGTACTTC. Its protein product is CASSPQRGRGETQYF.

The chain employs TRBV3-1 (or the pseudogene TRBV3-2) and TRBJ2-6, with D perhaps TRBD1 (5 bases). V was clipped by 4 bases and J by 0 bases, with 10 bases between them. This CDR3 has 16 residues. In germline, CDR1 is LGHDT, CDR2 YNNKEL (reference sequence). DNA of the CDR3: TGTGCCAGCAGCCTACAGGCGTTCTCTGGGGCCAACGTCCTGACTTTC. It yields the protein CASSLQAFSGANVLTF.

In its sample, this clone was seen once. J is TRBJ2-7 and V is TRBV7-2; D is perhaps TRBD1 (5 bases). The CDR3 runs to 13 residues. Trimming stripped 1 base from V and 4 bases from J, with 8 bases between. CDR1 is SGHTA, CDR2 FQGNSA, per germline. The DNA of the CDR3 is TGTGCCAGCAGCTTAGGAACAGGATACGAGCAGTACTTC. Translation gives CASSLGTGYEQYF.

The V and J genes are TRBV4-2 and TRBJ2-2, with D tentatively TRBD2 (5 bases). CDR1 LGHNA and CDR2 YNFKEQ come from the germline V gene. Trimming left V 0 bases short and J 5 bases short, with 7 bases between. The CDR3 is 14 residues long. The CDR3 protein is CASSQDRGTGELFF. CDR3 sequence (DNA): TGTGCCAGCAGCCAAGATCGGGGAACCGGGGAGCTGTTTTTT.

This clone came up a few times. The chain is built from TRBV19 and TRBJ1-5; 8 bases map to TRBD1. CDR1 LNHDA and CDR2 SQIVND come from the germline V gene (reference sequence). This CDR3 is 15 amino acids long. Trimming at V came to 6 bases and at J to 7 bases, leaving 11 bases not matched to a gene. The CDR3, as DNA: TGTGCCAGTAGCTTCGCGGACAGGGAAAGGCAGCCCCAGCATTTT. Translation gives CASSFADRERQPQHF. Full variable domain (rest looked up from reference TRBV19 and TRBJ1-5): DGGITQSPKYLFRKEGQNVTLSCEQNLNHDAMYWYRQDPGQGLRLIYYSQIVNDFQKGDIAEGYSVSREKKESFPLTVTSAQKNPTAFYLCASSFADRERQPQHFGDGTRLSIL.